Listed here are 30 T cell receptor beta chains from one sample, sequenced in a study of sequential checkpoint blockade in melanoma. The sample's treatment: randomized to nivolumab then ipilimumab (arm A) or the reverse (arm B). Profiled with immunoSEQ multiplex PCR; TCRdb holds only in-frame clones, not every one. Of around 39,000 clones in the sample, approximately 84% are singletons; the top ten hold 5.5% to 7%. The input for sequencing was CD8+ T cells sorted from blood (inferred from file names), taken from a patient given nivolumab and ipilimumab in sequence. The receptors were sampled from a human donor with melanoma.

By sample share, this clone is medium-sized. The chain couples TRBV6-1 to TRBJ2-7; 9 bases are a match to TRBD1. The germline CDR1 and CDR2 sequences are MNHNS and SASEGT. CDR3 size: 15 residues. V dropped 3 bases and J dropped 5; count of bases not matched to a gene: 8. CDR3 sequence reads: CASSDRPGQGDEQYF. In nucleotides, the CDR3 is TGTGCCAGCAGTGACCGACCGGGACAGGGCGACGAGCAGTACTTC.

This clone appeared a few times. In DNA form, the CDR3 reads TGTGCTAGTGGTTCTACCCATGGGACAACCAATGAGCAGTTCTTC. It specifies CASGSTHGTTNEQFF. The chain is built from TRBV12-5 and TRBJ2-1; possibly TRBD1 for D (6 bases). This CDR3 has 15 amino acids. The germline CDR1 and CDR2 sequences are LGHNT and FRNRAP. V was shortened by 4 bases and J by 6 bases, with 16 bases between the two germline ends.

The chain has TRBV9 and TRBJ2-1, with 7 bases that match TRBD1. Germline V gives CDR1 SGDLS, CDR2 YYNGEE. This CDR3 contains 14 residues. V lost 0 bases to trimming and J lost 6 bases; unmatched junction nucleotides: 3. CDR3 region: CASSVGGQTNEQFF. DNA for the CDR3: TGTGCCAGCAGCGTAGGGGGACAGACCAATGAGCAGTTCTTC.

For the CDR3, the DNA is TGCGCCAGCAAGGGGGCGGGAGGGCCGGCGGATACGCAGTATTTT. Protein sequence: CASKGAGGPADTQYF. The chain combines TRBV5-1 with TRBJ2-3; 9 bases agree with TRBD2. There are 15 residues in the CDR3. Germline V gene sequence: CDR1 SGHRS, CDR2 YFSETQ. V dropped 6 bases and J dropped 6; count of bases not matched to a gene: 11.

The DNA for the CDR3 is TGCGCCAGCAGCTTAGAGGCAACTAATGAAAAACTGTTTTTT. It specifies CASSLEATNEKLFF. The rearrangement uses TRBV5-1 and TRBJ1-4; D gene uncertain. Germline CDR1 SGHRS, CDR2 YFSETQ. The length of the CDR3 is 14 residues. Trimming took off 2 bases at V and 0 bases at J, with 5 bases between the two ends.

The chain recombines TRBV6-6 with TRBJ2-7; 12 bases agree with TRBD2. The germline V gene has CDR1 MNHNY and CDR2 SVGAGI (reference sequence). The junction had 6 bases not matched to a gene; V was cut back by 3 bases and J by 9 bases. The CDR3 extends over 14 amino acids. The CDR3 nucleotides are TGTGCCAGCAGTTATCTAGCGGGAGGGCCGGGGCAGTACTTC. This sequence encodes CASSYLAGGPGQYF.

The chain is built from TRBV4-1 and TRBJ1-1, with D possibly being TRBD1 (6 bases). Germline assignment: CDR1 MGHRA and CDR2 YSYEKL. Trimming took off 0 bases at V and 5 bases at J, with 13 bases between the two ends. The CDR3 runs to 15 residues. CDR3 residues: CASSQELQGGTEAFF. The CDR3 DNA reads TGCGCCAGCAGCCAAGAGTTACAGGGAGGGACTGAAGCTTTCTTT.

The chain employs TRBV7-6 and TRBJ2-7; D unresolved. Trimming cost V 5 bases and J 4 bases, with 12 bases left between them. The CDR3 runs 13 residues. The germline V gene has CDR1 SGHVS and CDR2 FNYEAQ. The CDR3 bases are TGTGCCAGCAGCGAGGCAGTCGTGTACGAGCAGTACTTC. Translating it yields CASSEAVVYEQYF.

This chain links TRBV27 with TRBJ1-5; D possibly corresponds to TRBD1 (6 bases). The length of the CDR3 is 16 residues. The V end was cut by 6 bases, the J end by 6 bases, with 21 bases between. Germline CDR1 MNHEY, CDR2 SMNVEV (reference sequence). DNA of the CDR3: TGTGCCAGCAGCCCGTTGGGGCAGGGGTTGGGTCAGCCCCAGCATTTT. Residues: CASSPLGQGLGQPQHF.

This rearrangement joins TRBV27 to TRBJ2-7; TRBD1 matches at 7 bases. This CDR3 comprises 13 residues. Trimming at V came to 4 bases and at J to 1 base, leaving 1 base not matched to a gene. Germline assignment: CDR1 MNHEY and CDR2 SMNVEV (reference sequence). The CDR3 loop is CASSWGQSYEQYF. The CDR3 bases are TGTGCCAGCAGTTGGGGACAGTCCTACGAGCAGTACTTC.

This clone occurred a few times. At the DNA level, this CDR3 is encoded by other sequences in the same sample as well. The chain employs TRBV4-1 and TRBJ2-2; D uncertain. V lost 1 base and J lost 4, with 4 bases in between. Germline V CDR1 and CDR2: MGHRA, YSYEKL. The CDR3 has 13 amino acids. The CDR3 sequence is CASSQVSTGELFF. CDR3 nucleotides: TGCGCCAGCAGCCAAGTTAGCACCGGGGAGCTGTTTTTT.

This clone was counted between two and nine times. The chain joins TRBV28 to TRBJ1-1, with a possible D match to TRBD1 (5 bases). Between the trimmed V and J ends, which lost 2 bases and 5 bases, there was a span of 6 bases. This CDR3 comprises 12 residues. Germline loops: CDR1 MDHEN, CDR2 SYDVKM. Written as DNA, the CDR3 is TGTGCCAGCAGTTTAAGGGGTACTGAAGCTTTCTTT. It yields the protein CASSLRGTEAFF.

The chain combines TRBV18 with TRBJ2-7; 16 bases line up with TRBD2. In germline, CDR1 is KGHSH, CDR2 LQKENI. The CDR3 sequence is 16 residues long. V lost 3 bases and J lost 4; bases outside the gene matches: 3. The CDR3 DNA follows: TGTGCCAGCTCACCGATGGGACTAGCGGGAGGGTACGAGCAGTACTTC. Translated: CASSPMGLAGGYEQYF.

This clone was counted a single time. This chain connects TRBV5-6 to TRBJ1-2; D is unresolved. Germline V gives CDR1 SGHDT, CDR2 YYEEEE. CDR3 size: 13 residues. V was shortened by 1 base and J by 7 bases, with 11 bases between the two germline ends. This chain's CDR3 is CASSLTGARGYTF. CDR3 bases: TGTGCCAGCAGCTTGACGGGAGCGCGTGGCTACACCTTC.

CDR3 residues: CASSAGQINQPQHF. CDR3 sequence (DNA): TGTGCCAGCAGCGCGGGACAGATCAATCAGCCCCAGCATTTT. V is TRBV9 and J is TRBJ1-5; 7 nucleotides match TRBD1. The CDR3 totals 14 residues. V was pared by 3 bases and J by 3 bases, with 3 bases of the junction left unmatched. CDR1 and CDR2 from the germline V gene are SGDLS and YYNGEE.

The CDR3, as DNA: TGCGCCAGCAGCCGATTAGCGGGGGGCACAGATACGCAGTATTTT. It codes for CASSRLAGGTDTQYF. The rearrangement joins TRBV4-1 to TRBJ2-3; TRBD2 aligns across 9 bases. Trimming took 4 bases from V and 1 from J; bases not matched to a gene: 3. The CDR3 sequence is 15 residues long. In germline, CDR1 is MGHRA, CDR2 YSYEKL.

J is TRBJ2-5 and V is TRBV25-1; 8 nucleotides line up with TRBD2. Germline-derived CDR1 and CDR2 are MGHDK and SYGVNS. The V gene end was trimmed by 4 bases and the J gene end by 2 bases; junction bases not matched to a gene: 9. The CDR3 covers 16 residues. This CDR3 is CASSVLPGGPQETQYF. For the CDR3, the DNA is TGTGCCAGCAGTGTCCTACCGGGAGGGCCTCAAGAGACCCAGTACTTC.

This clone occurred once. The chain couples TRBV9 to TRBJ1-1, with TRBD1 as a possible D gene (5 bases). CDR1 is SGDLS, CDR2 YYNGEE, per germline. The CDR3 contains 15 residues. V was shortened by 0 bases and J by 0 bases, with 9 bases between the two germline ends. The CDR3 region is CASSVDDRVNTEAFF. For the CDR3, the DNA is TGTGCCAGCAGCGTAGACGACAGAGTGAACACTGAAGCTTTCTTT.

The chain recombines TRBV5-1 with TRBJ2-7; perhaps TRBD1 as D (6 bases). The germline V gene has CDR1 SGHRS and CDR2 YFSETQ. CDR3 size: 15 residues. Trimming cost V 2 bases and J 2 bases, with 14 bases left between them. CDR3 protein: CASSLTNRDPYEQYF. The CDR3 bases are TGCGCCAGCAGCTTAACCAACAGGGACCCCTACGAGCAGTACTTC.

DNA of the CDR3: TGTGCCAGCAGCGGGTCGGACAGGGGAAACTATGGCTACACCTTC. It codes for CASSGSDRGNYGYTF. The chain joins TRBV5-4 to TRBJ1-2; the match to TRBD1 covers 9 bases. Per the germline V gene, CDR1 is SGHNT and CDR2 is YYREEE (reference sequence). This CDR3 has 15 residues. V lost 4 bases to trimming and J lost 2 bases; unmatched junction nucleotides: 6. The complete variable domain, with remaining parts taken from reference TRBV5-4 and TRBJ1-2, reads ETGVTQSPTHLIKTRGQQVTLRCSSQSGHNTVSWYQQALGQGPQFIFQYYREEENGRGNFPPRFSGLQFPNYSSELNVNALELDDSALYLCASSGSDRGNYGYTFGSGTRLTVV.

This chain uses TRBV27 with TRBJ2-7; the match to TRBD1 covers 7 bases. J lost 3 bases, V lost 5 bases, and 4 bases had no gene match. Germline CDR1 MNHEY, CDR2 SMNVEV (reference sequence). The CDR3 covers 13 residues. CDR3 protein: CASSIGTDYEQYF. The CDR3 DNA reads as TGTGCCAGCAGTATAGGGACAGACTACGAGCAGTACTTC.

CDR3 DNA: TGTGCCAGCTCACCAACCAGGGGGCCCTACGAGCAGTACTTC. Protein sequence: CASSPTRGPYEQYF. The chain carries TRBV18 and TRBJ2-5; 8 nucleotides line up with TRBD1. The end of the DNA fits TRBJ2-7 better, so the J call may be wrong. The CDR3 consists of 14 residues. Per germline, CDR1 KGHSH and CDR2 LQKENI.

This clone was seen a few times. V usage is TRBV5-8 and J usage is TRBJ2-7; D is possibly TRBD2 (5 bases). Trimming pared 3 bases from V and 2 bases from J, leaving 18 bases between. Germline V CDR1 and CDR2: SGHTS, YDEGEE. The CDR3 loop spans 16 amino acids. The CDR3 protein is CASSYTRGPIPYEQYF. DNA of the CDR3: TGTGCCAGCAGCTATACTAGAGGACCGATCCCCTACGAGCAGTACTTC.

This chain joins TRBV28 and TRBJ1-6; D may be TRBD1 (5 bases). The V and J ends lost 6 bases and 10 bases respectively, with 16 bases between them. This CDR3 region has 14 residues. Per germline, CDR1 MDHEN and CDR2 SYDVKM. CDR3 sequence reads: CASSSGEGPSPLHF. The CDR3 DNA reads TGTGCCAGCAGCTCTGGGGAGGGGCCCTCACCCCTCCACTTT. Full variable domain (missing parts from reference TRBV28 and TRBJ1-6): DVKVTQSSRYLVKRTGEKVFLECVQDMDHENMFWYRQDPGLGLRLIYFSYDVKMKEKGDIPEGYSVSREKKERFSLILESASTNQTSMYLCASSSGEGPSPLHFGNGTRLTVT.

In DNA form, the CDR3 reads TGTGCCAGCAGCTTAGCCCGGGTAGGCAATCAGCCCCAGCATTTT. As protein: CASSLARVGNQPQHF. The V gene is TRBV7-8, the J gene TRBJ1-5; D is unresolved. The V end was cut by 0 bases, the J end by 2 bases, with 8 bases between. Germline V gene sequence: CDR1 SGHVS, CDR2 FQNEAQ. The CDR3 contains 15 residues.

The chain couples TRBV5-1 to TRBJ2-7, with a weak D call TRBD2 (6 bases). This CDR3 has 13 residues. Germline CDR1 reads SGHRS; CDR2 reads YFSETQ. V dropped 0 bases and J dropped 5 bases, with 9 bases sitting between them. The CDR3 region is CASSLVLADEQYF. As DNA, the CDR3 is TGCGCCAGCAGCTTGGTGTTAGCGGACGAGCAGTACTTC.

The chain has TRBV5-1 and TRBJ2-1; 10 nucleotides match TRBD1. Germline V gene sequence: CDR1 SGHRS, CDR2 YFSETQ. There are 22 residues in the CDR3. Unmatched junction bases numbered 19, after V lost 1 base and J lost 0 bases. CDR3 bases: TGCGCCAGCAGCTTGTCTCCACCCGGGACAGGGGAATCGCGGTACTCCTACAATGAGCAGTTCTTC. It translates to CASSLSPPGTGESRYSYNEQFF.

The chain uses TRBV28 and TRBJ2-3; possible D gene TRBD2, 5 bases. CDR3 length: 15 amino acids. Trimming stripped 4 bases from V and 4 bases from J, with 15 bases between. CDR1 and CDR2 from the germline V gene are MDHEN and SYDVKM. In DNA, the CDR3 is TGTGCCAGCAGTTATGAGGGCGGATACGCAGATACGCAGTATTTT. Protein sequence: CASSYEGGYADTQYF.

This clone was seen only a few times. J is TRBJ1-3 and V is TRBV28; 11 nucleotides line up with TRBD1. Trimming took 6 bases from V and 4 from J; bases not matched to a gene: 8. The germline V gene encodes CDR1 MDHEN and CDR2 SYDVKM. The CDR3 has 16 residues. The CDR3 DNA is TGTGCCAGCAGCGACGGGACAGGGGGTGGCGGAAACACCATATATTTT. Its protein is CASSDGTGGGGNTIYF.

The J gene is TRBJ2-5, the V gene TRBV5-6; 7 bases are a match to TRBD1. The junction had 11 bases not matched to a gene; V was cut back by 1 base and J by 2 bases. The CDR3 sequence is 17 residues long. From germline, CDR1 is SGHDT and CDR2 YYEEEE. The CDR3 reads CASSLRVGTGAQETQYF. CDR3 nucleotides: TGTGCCAGCAGCTTGAGGGTCGGAACAGGGGCGCAAGAGACCCAGTACTTC. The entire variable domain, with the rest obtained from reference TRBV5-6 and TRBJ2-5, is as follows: DAGVTQSPTHLIKTRGQQVTLRCSPKSGHDTVSWYQQALGQGPQFIFQYYEEEERQRGNFPDRFSGHQFPNYSSELNVNALLLGDSALYLCASSLRVGTGAQETQYFGPGTRLLVL.